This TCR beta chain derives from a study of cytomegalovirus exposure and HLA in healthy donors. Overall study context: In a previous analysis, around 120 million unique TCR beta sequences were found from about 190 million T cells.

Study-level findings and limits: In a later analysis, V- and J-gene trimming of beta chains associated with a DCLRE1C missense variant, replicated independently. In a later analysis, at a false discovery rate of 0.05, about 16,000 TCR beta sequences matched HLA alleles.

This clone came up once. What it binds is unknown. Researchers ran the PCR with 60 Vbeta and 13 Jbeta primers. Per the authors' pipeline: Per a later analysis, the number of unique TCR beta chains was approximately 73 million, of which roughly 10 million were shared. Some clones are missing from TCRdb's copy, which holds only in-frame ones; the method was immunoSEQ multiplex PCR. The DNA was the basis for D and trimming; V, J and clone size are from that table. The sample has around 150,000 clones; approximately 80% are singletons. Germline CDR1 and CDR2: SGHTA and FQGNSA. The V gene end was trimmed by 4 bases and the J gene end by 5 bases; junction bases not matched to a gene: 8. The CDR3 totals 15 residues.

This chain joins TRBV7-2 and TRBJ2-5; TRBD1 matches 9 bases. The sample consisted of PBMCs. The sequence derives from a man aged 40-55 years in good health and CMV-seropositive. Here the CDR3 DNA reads TGTGCCAGCAGCTCGTACCCGGGACAGGGTGAGACCCAGTACTTC. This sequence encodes CASSSYPGQGETQYF.